The clone carrying this T cell receptor beta chain was recorded a few times. Its antigen is as yet unknown. Looked up from germline, CDR1 is SEHNR and CDR2 is FQNEAQ (reference sequence). This CDR3 is built from 13 residues. V was trimmed by 4 bases and J by 5 bases, leaving 12 bases between them. This sample was included in a study of response to subunit inactivated influenza vaccine. TCRdb used MiXCR to reprocess the RT-PCR reads, holding one entry per CDR3 protein. This table holds hundreds of thousands of distinct CDR3 sequences, 18% found once. Study-level results: The authors suggested that every seasonal influenza vaccination recruits few new T cells.

The specimen was PBMCs from blood, collected roughly 5 days after vaccination. The sequence was collected from a man over 45 who received an inactivated influenza vaccine. This chain connects TRBV7-9 to TRBJ2-7, with D uncertain. CDR3 sequence reads: CASSSSLRHEQYF. The CDR3, as DNA: TGTGCCAGCAGCTCCTCGCTGCGCCACGAGCAGTACTTC.